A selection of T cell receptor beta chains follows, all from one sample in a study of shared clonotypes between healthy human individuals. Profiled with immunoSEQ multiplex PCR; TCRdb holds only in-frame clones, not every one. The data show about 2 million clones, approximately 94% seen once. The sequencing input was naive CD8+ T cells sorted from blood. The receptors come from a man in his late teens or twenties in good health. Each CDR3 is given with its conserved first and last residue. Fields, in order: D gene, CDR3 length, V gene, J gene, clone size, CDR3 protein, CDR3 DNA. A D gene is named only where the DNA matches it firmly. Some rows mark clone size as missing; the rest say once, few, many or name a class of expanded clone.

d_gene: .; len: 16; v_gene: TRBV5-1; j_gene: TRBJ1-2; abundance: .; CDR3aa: CASSLVSAHPDYGYTF; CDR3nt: TGCGCCAGCAGCTTGGTCTCCGCGCACCCGGACTATGGCTACACCTTC
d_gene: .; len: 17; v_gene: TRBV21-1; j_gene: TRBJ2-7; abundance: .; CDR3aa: CASSKTDTGTRGLEQYF; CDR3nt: TGTGCCAGCAGCAAAACGGATACCGGGACTAGGGGCTTGGAGCAGTACTTC
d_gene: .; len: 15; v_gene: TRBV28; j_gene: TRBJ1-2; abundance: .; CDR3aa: CASSFRDTISYGYTF; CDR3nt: TGTGCCAGCAGTTTCCGGGACACTATTTCCTATGGCTACACCTTC
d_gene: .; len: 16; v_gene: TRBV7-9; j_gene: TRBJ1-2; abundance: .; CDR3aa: CASSLAFGASNYGYTF; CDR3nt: TGTGCCAGCAGCTTAGCGTTCGGGGCCTCTAACTATGGCTACACCTTC
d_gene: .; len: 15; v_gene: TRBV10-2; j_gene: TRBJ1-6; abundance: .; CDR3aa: CASSDSTAGRSPLHF; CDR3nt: TGCGCCAGCAGTGACTCTACGGCAGGTAGATCACCCCTCCACTTT
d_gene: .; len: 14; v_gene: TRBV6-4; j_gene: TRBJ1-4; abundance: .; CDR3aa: CASSEGPSNEKLFF; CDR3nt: TGTGCCAGCAGTGAAGGGCCCTCTAATGAAAAACTGTTTTTT
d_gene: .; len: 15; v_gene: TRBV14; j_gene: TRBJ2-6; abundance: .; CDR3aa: CASSQVSSGANVLTF; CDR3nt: TGTGCCAGCAGCCAAGTGTCTTCTGGGGCCAACGTCCTGACTTTC
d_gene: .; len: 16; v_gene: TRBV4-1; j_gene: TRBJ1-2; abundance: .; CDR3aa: CASSQEGGGVRYGYTF; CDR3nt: TGCGCCAGCAGCCAAGAAGGGGGGGGCGTGAGGTATGGCTACACCTTC
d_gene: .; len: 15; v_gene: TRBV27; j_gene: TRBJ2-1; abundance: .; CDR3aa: CASSFQVGSYNEQFF; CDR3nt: TGTGCCAGCAGTTTCCAGGTGGGATCCTACAATGAGCAGTTCTTC
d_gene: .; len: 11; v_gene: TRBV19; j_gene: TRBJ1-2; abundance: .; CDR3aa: CALLASDGYTF; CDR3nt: TGTGCCCTCCTGGCGTCCGACGGCTACACCTTC
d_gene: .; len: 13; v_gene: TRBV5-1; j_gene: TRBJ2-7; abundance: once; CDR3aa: CASSPGFPYEQYF; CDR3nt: TGCGCCAGCAGCCCGGGATTTCCTTACGAGCAGTACTTC
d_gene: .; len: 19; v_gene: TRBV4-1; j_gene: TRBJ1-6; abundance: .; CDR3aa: CASSQEGGTGVSYNSPLHF; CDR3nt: TGCGCCAGCAGCCAAGAGGGAGGAACAGGAGTTAGTTATAATTCACCCCTCCACTTT
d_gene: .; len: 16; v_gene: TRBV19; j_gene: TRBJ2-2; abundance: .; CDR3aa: CASRPLSGAGTGELFF; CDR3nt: TGTGCCAGTAGGCCCTTATCGGGGGCTGGAACCGGGGAGCTGTTTTTT
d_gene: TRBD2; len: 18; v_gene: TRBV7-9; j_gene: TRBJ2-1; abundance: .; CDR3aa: CASSDTSGTSGSYNEQFF; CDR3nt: TGTGCCAGCAGCGACACTTCCGGGACTAGCGGGAGTTACAATGAGCAGTTCTTC
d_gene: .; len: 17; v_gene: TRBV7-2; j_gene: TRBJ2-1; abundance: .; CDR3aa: CASSQFWGFGSYNEQFF; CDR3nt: TGTGCCAGCAGCCAGTTTTGGGGGTTCGGCTCCTACAATGAGCAGTTCTTC
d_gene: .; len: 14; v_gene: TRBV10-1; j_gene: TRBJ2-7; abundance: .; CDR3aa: CASSESSSSYEQYF; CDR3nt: TGCGCCAGCAGTGAGTCGTCCAGTTCCTACGAGCAGTACTTC
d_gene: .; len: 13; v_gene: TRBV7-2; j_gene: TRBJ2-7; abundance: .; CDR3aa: CASSPRQADEQYF; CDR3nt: TGTGCCAGCAGCCCCCGACAGGCAGACGAGCAGTACTTC
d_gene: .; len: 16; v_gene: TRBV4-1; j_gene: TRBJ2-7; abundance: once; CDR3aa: CASSQGQASGHYEQYF; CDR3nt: TGCGCCAGCAGCCAGGGACAGGCTAGCGGCCACTACGAGCAGTACTTC
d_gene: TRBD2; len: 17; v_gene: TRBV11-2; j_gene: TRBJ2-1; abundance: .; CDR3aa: CASSLVREGSSYNEQFF; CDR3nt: TGTGCCAGCAGCTTAGTTCGGGAGGGGAGCTCCTACAATGAGCAGTTCTTC
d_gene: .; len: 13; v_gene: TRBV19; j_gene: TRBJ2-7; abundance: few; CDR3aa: CASSDSLEDEQYF; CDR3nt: TGTGCCAGTAGTGACAGCCTGGAGGACGAGCAGTACTTC
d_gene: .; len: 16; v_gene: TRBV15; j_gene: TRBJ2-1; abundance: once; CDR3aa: CATSRVGGEPYNEQFF; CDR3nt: TGTGCCACCAGCAGAGTGGGCGGAGAGCCTTACAATGAGCAGTTCTTC
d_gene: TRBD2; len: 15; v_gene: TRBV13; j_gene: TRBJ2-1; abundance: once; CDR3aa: CASSLTGGGGNEQFF; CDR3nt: TGTGCCAGCAGCTTAACGGGAGGGGGAGGCAATGAGCAGTTCTTC
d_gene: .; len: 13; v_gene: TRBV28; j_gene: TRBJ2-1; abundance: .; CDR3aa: CASSPSPYNEQFF; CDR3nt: TGTGCCAGCAGCCCAAGCCCATACAATGAGCAGTTCTTC
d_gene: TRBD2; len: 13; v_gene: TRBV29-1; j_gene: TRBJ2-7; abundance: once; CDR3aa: CSVEGGSGYEQYF; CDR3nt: TGCAGCGTTGAAGGCGGGAGCGGCTACGAGCAGTACTTC
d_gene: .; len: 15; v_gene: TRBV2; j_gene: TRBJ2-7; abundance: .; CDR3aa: CASSPNSQTSYEQYF; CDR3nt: TGTGCCAGCAGTCCCAACAGCCAGACCAGTTACGAGCAGTACTTC
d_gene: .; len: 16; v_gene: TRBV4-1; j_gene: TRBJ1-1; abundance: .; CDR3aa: CASSQEETVMNTEAFF; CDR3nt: TGCGCCAGCAGCCAAGAGGAGACAGTCATGAACACTGAAGCTTTCTTT
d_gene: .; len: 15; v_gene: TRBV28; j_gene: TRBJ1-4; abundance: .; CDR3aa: CASSFVPIAGGKLFF; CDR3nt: TGTGCCAGCAGTTTCGTCCCTATCGCAGGCGGAAAACTGTTTTTT
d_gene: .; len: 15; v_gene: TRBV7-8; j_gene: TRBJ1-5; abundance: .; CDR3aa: CASSYGSVSNQPQHF; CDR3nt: TGTGCCAGCAGCTATGGATCCGTCAGCAATCAGCCCCAGCATTTT
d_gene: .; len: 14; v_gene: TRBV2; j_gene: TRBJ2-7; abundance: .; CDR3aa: CASTVGDSPPEQYF; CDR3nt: TGTGCCAGCACCGTAGGCGACAGTCCCCCCGAGCAGTACTTC
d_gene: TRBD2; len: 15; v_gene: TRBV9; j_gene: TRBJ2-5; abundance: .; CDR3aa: CASSVGGGYQETQYF; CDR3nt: TGTGCCAGCAGCGTCGGCGGGGGGTACCAAGAGACCCAGTACTTC
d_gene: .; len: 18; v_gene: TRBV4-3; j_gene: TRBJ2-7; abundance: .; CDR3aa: CASSQEEAGAETSYEQYF; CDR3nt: TGCGCCAGCAGCCAAGAGGAGGCGGGGGCTGAAACTTCCTACGAGCAGTACTTC
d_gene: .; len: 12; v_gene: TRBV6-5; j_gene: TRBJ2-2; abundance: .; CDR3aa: CASSYKRGELFF; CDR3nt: TGTGCCAGCAGTTACAAGCGCGGGGAGCTGTTTTTT
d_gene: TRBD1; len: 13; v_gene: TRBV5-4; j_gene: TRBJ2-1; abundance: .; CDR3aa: CASSSGQGNEQFF; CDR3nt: TGTGCCAGCAGCTCGGGACAGGGGAATGAGCAGTTCTTC
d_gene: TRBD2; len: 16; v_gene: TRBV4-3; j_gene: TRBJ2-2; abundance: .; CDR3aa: CASSQLSGRDTGELFF; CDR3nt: TGCGCCAGCAGCCAACTTAGCGGGAGGGACACCGGGGAGCTGTTTTTT
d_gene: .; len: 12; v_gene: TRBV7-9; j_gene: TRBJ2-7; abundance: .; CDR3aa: CASSRADVEQYF; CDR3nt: TGTGCCAGCAGCCGCGCGGACGTGGAGCAGTACTTC
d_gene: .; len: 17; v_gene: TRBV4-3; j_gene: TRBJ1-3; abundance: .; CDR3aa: CASSQVEGNEGGNTIYF; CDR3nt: TGCGCCAGCAGCCAAGTCGAGGGGAATGAAGGTGGAAACACCATATATTTT
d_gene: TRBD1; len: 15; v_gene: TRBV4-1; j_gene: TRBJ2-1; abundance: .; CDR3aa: CASSPRQGAGNEQFF; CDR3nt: TGCGCCAGCAGCCCTCGACAGGGGGCCGGCAATGAGCAGTTCTTC
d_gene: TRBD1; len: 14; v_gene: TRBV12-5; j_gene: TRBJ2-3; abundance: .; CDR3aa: CASGSGQSTDTQYF; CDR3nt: TGTGCTAGTGGTTCGGGACAGAGCACAGATACGCAGTATTTT
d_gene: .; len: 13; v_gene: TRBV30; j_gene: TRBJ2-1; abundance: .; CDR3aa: CAWSGTAYNEQFF; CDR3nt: TGTGCCTGGTCCGGGACGGCTTACAATGAGCAGTTCTTC
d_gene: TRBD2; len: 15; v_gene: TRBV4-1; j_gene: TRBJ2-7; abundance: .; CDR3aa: CASSHRLAGTYEQYF; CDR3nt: TGCGCCAGCAGCCACCGACTAGCGGGCACCTACGAGCAGTACTTC
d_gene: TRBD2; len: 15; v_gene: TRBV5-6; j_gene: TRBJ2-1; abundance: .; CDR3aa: CASSPGGASYNEQFF; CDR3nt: TGTGCCAGCAGCCCCGGGGGGGCCTCCTACAATGAGCAGTTCTTC
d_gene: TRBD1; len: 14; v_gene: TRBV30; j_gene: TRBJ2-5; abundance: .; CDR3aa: CAWESGTGKETQYF; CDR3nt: TGTGCCTGGGAGAGCGGGACAGGGAAAGAGACCCAGTACTTC
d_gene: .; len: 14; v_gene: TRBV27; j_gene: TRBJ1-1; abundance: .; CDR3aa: CASSGSSTNTEAFF; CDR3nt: TGTGCCAGCAGTGGGTCTTCAACGAACACTGAAGCTTTCTTT
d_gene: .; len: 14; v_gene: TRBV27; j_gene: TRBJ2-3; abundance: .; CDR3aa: CASRRAESTDTQYF; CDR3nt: TGTGCCAGCCGTCGAGCGGAAAGCACAGATACGCAGTATTTT
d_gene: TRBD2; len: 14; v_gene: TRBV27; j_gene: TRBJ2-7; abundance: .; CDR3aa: CAVQGAGSPYEQYF; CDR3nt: TGTGCCGTCCAAGGAGCGGGGTCCCCCTACGAGCAGTACTTC
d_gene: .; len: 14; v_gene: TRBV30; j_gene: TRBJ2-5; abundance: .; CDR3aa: CAWSVVGTGETQYF; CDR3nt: TGTGCCTGGAGTGTCGTAGGGACGGGGGAGACCCAGTACTTC
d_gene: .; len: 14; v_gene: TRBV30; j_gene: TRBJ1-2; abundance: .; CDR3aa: CAWSEGETFYGYTF; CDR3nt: TGTGCCTGGAGTGAAGGGGAAACCTTTTATGGCTACACCTTC
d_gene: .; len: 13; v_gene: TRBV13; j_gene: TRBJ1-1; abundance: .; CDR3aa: CASSLGPNTEAFF; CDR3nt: TGTGCCAGCAGCTTAGGCCCTAACACTGAAGCTTTCTTT
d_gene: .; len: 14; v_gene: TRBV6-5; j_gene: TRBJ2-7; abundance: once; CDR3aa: CASSYSGVEYEQYF; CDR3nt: TGTGCCAGCAGTTACTCGGGGGTGGAATACGAGCAGTACTTC
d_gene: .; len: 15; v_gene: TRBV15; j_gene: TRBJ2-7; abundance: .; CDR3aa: CATSRGGRTVQEQYF; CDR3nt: TGTGCCACCAGCAGAGGGGGTAGGACAGTTCAAGAGCAGTACTTC
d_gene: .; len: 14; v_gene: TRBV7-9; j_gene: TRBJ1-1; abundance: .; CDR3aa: CASSLVLARDEAFF; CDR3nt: TGTGCCAGCAGCTTAGTGTTGGCCAGGGACGAAGCTTTCTTT
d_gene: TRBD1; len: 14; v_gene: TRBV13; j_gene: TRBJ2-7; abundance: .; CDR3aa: CASSFRDRLDEQYF; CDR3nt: TGTGCCAGCAGCTTCCGGGACAGGTTGGACGAGCAGTACTTC
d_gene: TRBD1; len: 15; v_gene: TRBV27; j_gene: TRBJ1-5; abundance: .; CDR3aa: CASSLTGLGNQPQHF; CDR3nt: TGTGCCAGCAGTTTGACAGGGCTGGGCAATCAGCCCCAGCATTTT